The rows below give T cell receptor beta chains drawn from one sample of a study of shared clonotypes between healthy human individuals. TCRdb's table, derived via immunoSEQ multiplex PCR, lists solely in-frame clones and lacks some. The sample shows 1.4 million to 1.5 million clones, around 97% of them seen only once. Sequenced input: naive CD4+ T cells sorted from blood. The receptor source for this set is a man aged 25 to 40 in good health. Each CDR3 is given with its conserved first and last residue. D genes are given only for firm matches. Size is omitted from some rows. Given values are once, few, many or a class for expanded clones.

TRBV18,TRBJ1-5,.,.,CASSQWGDQPQHF,TGTGCCAGCTCACAATGGGGGGATCAGCCCCAGCATTTT
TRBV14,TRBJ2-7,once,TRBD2,CASSPRLAGGGYEQYF,TGTGCCAGCAGTCCGAGGCTAGCGGGAGGTGGGTACGAGCAGTACTTC
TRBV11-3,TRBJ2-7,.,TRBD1,CASSWDEGAEAYEQYF,TGTGCCAGCAGCTGGGACGAGGGGGCAGAAGCCTACGAGCAGTACTTC
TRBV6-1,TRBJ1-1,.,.,CASSEGVGLKAFF,TGTGCCAGCAGTGAAGGGGTAGGGCTGAAGGCTTTCTTT
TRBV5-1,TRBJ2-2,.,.,CASSYSTGELFF,TGCGCCAGCAGCTATAGCACCGGGGAGCTGTTTTTT
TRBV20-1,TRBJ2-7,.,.,CSGRFNYEQYF,TGCAGTGGTCGGTTTAACTACGAGCAGTACTTC
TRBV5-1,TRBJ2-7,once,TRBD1,CASNGDRPPYEQYF,TGCGCCAGCAATGGGGACAGGCCACCCTACGAGCAGTACTTC
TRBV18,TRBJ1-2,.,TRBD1,CASSPPEGTVDYGYTF,TGTGCCAGCTCACCACCTGAGGGGACAGTAGACTATGGCTACACCTTC
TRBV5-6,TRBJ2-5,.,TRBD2,CASSFGLANQETQYF,TGTGCCAGCAGCTTCGGACTAGCCAACCAAGAGACCCAGTACTTC
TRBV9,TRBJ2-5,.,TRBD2,CASSVENSGETQYF,TGTGCCAGCAGCGTAGAGAATAGCGGGGAGACCCAGTACTTC
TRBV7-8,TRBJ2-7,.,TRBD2,CASSSRLAGGLFPSEQYF,TGTGCCAGCAGCTCAAGACTAGCGGGAGGCTTGTTCCCTTCCGAGCAGTACTTC
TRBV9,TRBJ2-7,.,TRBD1,CASSTGTGPAAEQYF,TGTGCCAGCAGCACCGGGACAGGGCCCGCCGCCGAGCAGTACTTC
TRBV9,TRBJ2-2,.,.,CASGAGRFANTGELFF,TGTGCCAGCGGGGCTGGGCGGTTCGCGAACACCGGGGAGCTGTTTTTT
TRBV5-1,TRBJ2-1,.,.,CASSLVSGAANEQFF,TGCGCCAGCAGCTTGGTTTCGGGCGCGGCTAATGAGCAGTTCTTC
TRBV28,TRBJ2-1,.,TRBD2,CASSYIAGVGYEQFF,TGTGCCAGCAGTTATATAGCGGGAGTGGGCTATGAGCAGTTCTTC
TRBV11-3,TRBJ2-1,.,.,CASSLVSSGSSYNEQFF,TGTGCCAGCAGCTTAGTTAGTTCAGGGAGCTCCTACAATGAGCAGTTCTTC
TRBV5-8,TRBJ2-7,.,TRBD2,CASSHSLAGFYEQYF,TGTGCCAGCAGTCACAGCCTAGCGGGCTTCTACGAGCAGTACTTC
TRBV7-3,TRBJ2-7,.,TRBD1,CASSLGDSYEQYF,TGTGCCAGCAGCTTAGGGGACAGCTACGAGCAGTACTTC
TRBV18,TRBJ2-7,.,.,CASSPRDSEYEQYF,TGTGCCAGCTCACCCCGGGACTCCGAATACGAGCAGTACTTC
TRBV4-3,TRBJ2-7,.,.,CASSQDGISEQYF,TGCGCCAGCAGCCAAGATGGAATCTCCGAGCAGTACTTC
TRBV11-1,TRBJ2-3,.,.,CASSFESPSDRYF,TGTGCCAGCAGCTTTGAATCTCCCAGCGATAGGTATTTT
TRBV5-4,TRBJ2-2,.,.,CASSLSRGETGELFF,TGTGCCAGCAGCTTGTCTAGGGGGGAAACCGGGGAGCTGTTTTTT
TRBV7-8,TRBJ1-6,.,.,CASSSGHRNTLHF,TGTGCCAGCAGCTCCGGACACAGGAACACCCTCCACTTT